The 32 T cell receptor beta chains in this list originate from one sample, sequenced in a study of identical twins. TCRdb re-analysed the 5' RACE reads in MiXCR, keeping a single row per CDR3 protein. The sample has roughly 480,000 distinct CDR3 sequences; about 24% are singletons. This same sample was also taken into another study, of T cells expressing NK-cell markers.

Sequencing was done on a sample of CD4+ T cells sorted from blood. These receptors were collected from a woman aged 18-29 years in good health.

This clonotype occurred a few times. The chain recombines TRBV27 with TRBJ1-2; 9 positions agree with TRBD1. This CDR3 is built from 14 residues. The junction had 2 bases not matched to a gene; V was cut back by 2 bases and J by 4 bases. Looked up from germline, CDR1 is MNHEY and CDR2 is SMNVEV (reference sequence). In nucleotides, the CDR3 is TGTGCCAGCAGTTTAACGGACAGGGGCTATGGCTACACCTTC. Amino acid sequence: CASSLTDRGYGYTF.

This chain joins TRBV20-1 and TRBJ2-5; possibly TRBD1 or TRBD2 for D (6 bases each). Germline values: CDR1 DFQATT, CDR2 SNEGSKA (reference sequence). Trimming pared 5 bases from V and 5 bases from J, leaving 15 bases between. CDR3 length: 13 residues. For the CDR3, the DNA is TGCAGTGCTGGGGGGCGAGTTGGGGAGACCCAGTACTTC. Translation: CSAGGRVGETQYF.

The CDR3 nucleotides read TGTGCCAGCAGCCCTCGGACTAGCGGGGAAGGGTACAATGAGCAGTTCTTC. Residues: CASSPRTSGEGYNEQFF. V gene TRBV9 combines with J gene TRBJ2-1; 12 bases match TRBD2. The CDR3 contains 17 residues. From germline, CDR1 is SGDLS and CDR2 YYNGEE. J lost 4 bases, V lost 4 bases, and 9 bases had no gene match.

This clonotype turned up a few times. The gene calls are TRBV29-1 and TRBJ2-3, with D possibly being TRBD1 (6 bases). V dropped 6 bases and J dropped 0 bases, with 10 bases sitting between them. This CDR3 has 13 residues. Germline lookup yields CDR1 SQVTM and CDR2 ANQGSEA. CDR3 protein: CSVRGASTDTQYF. As DNA, the CDR3 is TGCAGCGTCAGGGGCGCAAGCACAGATACGCAGTATTTT.

The chain couples TRBV2 to TRBJ1-6; no clear D gene. CDR1 SNHLY and CDR2 FYNNEI come from the germline V gene. The V and J ends lost 6 bases and 7 bases respectively, with 16 bases between them. This CDR3 comprises 15 residues. The CDR3 spells CASSQTWSENSPLHF. In DNA, the CDR3 is TGTGCCAGCAGCCAGACATGGTCGGAGAATTCACCCCTCCACTTT.

The chain links TRBV6-5 to TRBJ2-2; D gene ambiguous. With 1 base removed from V and 6 bases from J, the gap between germline ends came to 15 bases. The V gene's germline CDR1 is MNHEY and CDR2 SVGAGI. CDR3 size: 16 residues. CDR3 sequence reads: CASSYYGPPRAGELFF. The CDR3 nucleotides are TGTGCCAGCAGTTACTATGGACCTCCAAGGGCCGGGGAGCTGTTTTTT.

This clonotype was observed many times. This chain connects TRBV29-1 to TRBJ2-7; 8 bases agree with TRBD1. Germline trimming cut 6 bases from V and 5 bases from J; bases unmatched to any gene: 6. This CDR3 has 12 amino acids. CDR1 and CDR2 (germline): SQVTM, ANQGSEA. CDR3 residues: CSVEDRANEQYF. The CDR3 DNA reads TGCAGCGTCGAGGACAGGGCCAACGAGCAGTACTTC.

In this sample, this clonotype turned up a few times. The genes are TRBV5-5 and TRBJ2-3; 7 bases are shared with TRBD2. CDR1 and CDR2 from the germline V gene are SGHKS and YYEKEE (reference sequence). CDR3 length: 18 amino acids. V lost 5 bases and J lost 0; bases outside the gene matches: 15. CDR3 nucleotides: TGTGCCAGCAGAATGGGGAGGGGTGGGGATGCTAGCACAGATACGCAGTATTTT. Translated, it gives CASRMGRGGDASTDTQYF.

In this sample, this clonotype turned up many times. The chain recombines TRBV6-1 with TRBJ1-5; TRBD1 might be the D (6 bases). CDR3 length: 14 residues. Trimming left V 6 bases short and J 5 bases short, with 14 bases between. Germline V gene data show CDR1 as MNHNS and CDR2 as SASEGT. The CDR3 sequence: CASSSGAYYQPQHF. Written as DNA, the CDR3 is TGTGCCAGCAGCTCGGGGGCATACTATCAGCCCCAGCATTTT.

Many counts were recorded for this clonotype. Compared with germline, one end of the junction differs, possibly owing to a read error. This chain uses TRBV2 with TRBJ2-5, with D hard to call. The CDR3 totals 12 residues. Germline loops: CDR1 SNHLY, CDR2 FYNNEI. CDR3 DNA: TGCGCCAGCAGCGTACTACAAGAGACCCAGTACTTC. Encoded protein: CASSVLQETQYF.

J is TRBJ1-1 and V is TRBV4-1, with a weak D call TRBD1 (5 bases). The length of the CDR3 is 15 residues. Trimming took off 4 bases at V and 2 bases at J, with 14 bases between the two ends. Germline loops: CDR1 MGHRA, CDR2 YSYEKL. Here the CDR3 reads CASSLSGTINTEAFF. In DNA form, the CDR3 reads TGCGCCAGCAGCCTCAGTGGGACTATTAACACTGAAGCTTTCTTT.

The rearrangement joins TRBV9 to TRBJ2-5; the D call may be TRBD1 or TRBD2 (5 bases each). The CDR3 is made up of 14 amino acids. Trimming stripped 4 bases from V and 8 bases from J, with 18 bases between. The V gene's germline CDR1 is SGDLS and CDR2 YYNGEE. DNA for the CDR3: TGTGCCAGCAGCAAAAAGCCCCGGGACGGAACCCAGTACTTC. Its protein is CASSKKPRDGTQYF.

This chain joins TRBV9 and TRBJ2-7; a possible D gene is TRBD1 (8 bases). The CDR3 is made up of 16 amino acids. CDR1 is SGDLS, CDR2 YYNGEE, per germline. V shed 3 bases and J shed 0 bases, with 16 bases lying between them. The CDR3 loop reads CASSAGGDRSSYEQYF. CDR3 bases: TGTGCCAGCAGCGCTGGGGGGGACAGGAGCTCCTACGAGCAGTACTTC.

This clonotype was counted a few times. The junction departs from germline at one end; a sequencing error may be responsible. The rearrangement uses TRBV29-1 and TRBJ1-2; 10 nucleotides line up with TRBD1. The CDR3 totals 16 residues. In germline, CDR1 is SQVTM, CDR2 ANQGSEA. The CDR3 protein is CSYSGTGDWSNYGYTF. The CDR3 DNA reads as TGCAGCTACTCCGGGACAGGGGATTGGTCTAACTATGGATACACCTTC.

This clonotype turned up a few times. The rearrangement uses TRBV7-2 and TRBJ2-7; the match to TRBD2 covers 9 bases. Germline CDR1 and CDR2: SGHTA and FQGNSA. V was clipped by 6 bases and J by 0 bases; unmatched bases: 6. The CDR3 covers 15 residues. CDR3 nucleotide sequence: TGTGCCAGCAGTCTTCAAGCGGGAGGCTCCTACGAGCAGTACTTC. Its protein is CASSLQAGGSYEQYF.

The chain recombines TRBV29-1 with TRBJ2-6; no firm D call. Germline V lookup: CDR1 SQVTM, CDR2 ANQGSEA. The CDR3 runs 16 residues. V lost 4 bases to trimming and J lost 0 bases, with 13 bases between them. As DNA, the CDR3 is TGCAGCGTTGCCACAAGGGAAAGCTCTGGGGCCAACGTCCTGACTTTC. This translates into CSVATRESSGANVLTF.

This chain connects TRBV18 to TRBJ1-4; D remains ambiguous. The CDR3 sequence is 13 residues long. Germline loops: CDR1 KGHSH, CDR2 LQKENI. The germline V and J ends were trimmed by 0 bases and 10 bases, with 9 bases remaining between them. CDR3 amino acids: CASSPPARGKLFF. The CDR3 bases are TGTGCCAGCTCACCACCGGCCAGAGGAAAACTGTTTTTT.

The J gene is TRBJ2-1, the V gene TRBV27; D possibly corresponds to TRBD1 (5 bases). V lost 6 bases and J lost 7, with 10 bases in between. This CDR3 contains 12 residues. Germline CDR1 MNHEY, CDR2 SMNVEV (reference sequence). The CDR3 reads CASRGQRNEQFF. The CDR3 region has the DNA TGTGCCAGCAGGGGGCAAAGGAATGAGCAGTTCTTC.

V and J are TRBV5-1 and TRBJ2-3; D possibly corresponds to TRBD1 (6 bases). The CDR3 is made up of 16 amino acids. The V end was cut by 3 bases, the J end by 6 bases, with 20 bases between. In germline, CDR1 is SGHRS, CDR2 YFSETQ. The CDR3 loop reads CASSSAVGRGLDTQYF. As DNA, the CDR3 is TGCGCCAGCAGCTCGGCCGTCGGCAGGGGTTTGGATACGCAGTATTTT.

V is TRBV7-6 and J is TRBJ2-2; D uncertain. In germline, CDR1 is SGHVS, CDR2 FNYEAQ. Trimming shortened V by 5 bases and J by 7 bases, and 5 bases separated the two germline ends. The CDR3 has 11 residues. CDR3 region: CASSPIGELFF. As DNA, the CDR3 is TGTGCCAGCAGCCCCATCGGGGAGCTGTTTTTT.

DNA of the CDR3: TGTGCCAGCACCAGCTTGGTTGGGAGTAATGAGCAGTTCTTC. Its protein is CASTSLVGSNEQFF. V is TRBV7-9 and J is TRBJ2-1; maybe TRBD2 (5 bases). This CDR3 region has 14 residues. The germline CDR1 and CDR2 sequences are SEHNR and FQNEAQ (reference sequence). Trimming removed 7 bases from V and 7 bases from J, with 17 bases in between. Using reference TRBV7-9 and TRBJ2-1 for the parts outside the CDR3, the full variable domain is DTGVSQNPRHKITKRGQNVTFRCDPISEHNRLYWYRQTLGQGPEFLTYFQNEAQLEKSRLLSDRFSAERPKGSFSTLEIQRTEQGDSAMYLCASTSLVGSNEQFFGPGTRLTVL.

This clonotype showed up just a few times. For the CDR3, the DNA is TGTGCCAGCAGGCAAAACAGAGGCCTCAACTATGGCTACACCTTC. Translating it yields CASRQNRGLNYGYTF. This chain links TRBV12-3 or TRBV12-4 with TRBJ1-2; D gene ambiguous. V was clipped by 6 bases and J by 2 bases, with 16 bases between them. The CDR3 runs to 15 residues.

In its sample, this clonotype was seen a few times. The CDR3 sequence: CASSVRRDYLYEQYF. In DNA, the CDR3 is TGTGCCAGCAGCGTCCGCCGGGACTATCTCTACGAGCAGTACTTC. V gene TRBV11-2 combines with J gene TRBJ2-7; 7 bases are a match to TRBD2. The germline CDR1 and CDR2 sequences are SGHAT and FQNNGV. This CDR3 region has 15 residues. Losses at the gene ends were 5 bases for V and 3 bases for J; bases not matched to a gene: 10.

The rearrangement joins TRBV6-6 to TRBJ2-2; D uncertain. Germline V gene data show CDR1 as MNHNY and CDR2 as SVGAGI (reference sequence). Trimming cost V 7 bases and J 7 bases, with 7 bases left between them. The CDR3 is made up of 11 amino acids. In DNA, the CDR3 is TGTGCCAGCACCTGGAGCGGGGAGCTGTTTTTT. It is translated as CASTWSGELFF.

This clonotype has only a few counts. The chain carries TRBV12-3 or TRBV12-4 and TRBJ2-1; 8 nucleotides line up with TRBD2. With V trimmed by 4 bases and J by 3 bases, 11 bases remained unmatched. There are 17 residues in the CDR3. In DNA form, the CDR3 reads TGTGCCAGCAGTTACAGCCGGGGGGGGTTAGTCTACAATGAGCAGTTCTTC. As protein: CASSYSRGGLVYNEQFF.

V and J are TRBV10-3 and TRBJ2-7; weak D call: TRBD1 (5 bases). The CDR3 is 15 amino acids. Germline-derived CDR1 and CDR2 are ENHRY and SYGVKD. The ends were cut back, 5 bases at V and 0 bases at J, with 14 bases in the middle. As DNA, the CDR3 is TGTGCCATCAGTTCTCAGGGTCCAAGCTCCTACGAGCAGTACTTC. Residues: CAISSQGPSSYEQYF.

This clonotype was seen a handful of times. V usage is TRBV5-6 and J usage is TRBJ2-7; D may correspond to TRBD1 or TRBD2 (5 bases each). The CDR3 loop spans 14 amino acids. Trimming took 5 bases from V and 9 from J, leaving 21 bases between them. Germline CDR1 SGHDT, CDR2 YYEEEE. This CDR3 is CASSPGTDLRGQYF. The CDR3 bases are TGTGCCAGCAGTCCGGGGACCGACCTACGTGGGCAGTACTTC. The entire variable domain, with the rest obtained from reference TRBV5-6 and TRBJ2-7, is as follows: DAGVTQSPTHLIKTRGQQVTLRCSPKSGHDTVSWYQQALGQGPQFIFQYYEEEERQRGNFPDRFSGHQFPNYSSELNVNALLLGDSALYLCASSPGTDLRGQYFGPGTRLTVT.

This clonotype was observed a few times. The chain is built from TRBV2 and TRBJ2-3, with 9 nucleotides matching TRBD1. The CDR3 has 14 residues. Germline loops: CDR1 SNHLY, CDR2 FYNNEI. V lost 1 base to trimming and J lost 5 bases; unmatched junction nucleotides: 1. The CDR3 DNA follows: TGTGCCAGCAGTGAAGACAGGGGGCAAGATACGCAGTATTTT. Protein sequence: CASSEDRGQDTQYF.

The sample holds a few counts of this clonotype. The J gene is TRBJ2-7, the V gene TRBV5-1, with a weak D call TRBD2 (6 bases). Trimming stripped 6 bases from V and 0 bases from J, with 16 bases between. CDR1 and CDR2 from the germline V gene are SGHRS and YFSETQ. CDR3 size: 15 residues. The CDR3 coding sequence is TGCGCCAGCACCCCCCGGGGAGGCCGCTCCTACGAGCAGTACTTC. It codes for CASTPRGGRSYEQYF.

The chain carries TRBV7-9 and TRBJ2-1, with unresolved D. The length of the CDR3 is 12 residues. V lost 1 base and J lost 9, with 7 bases in between. CDR1 SEHNR and CDR2 FQNEAQ come from the germline V gene (reference sequence). The chain's CDR3 is CASSLVTGEQFF. CDR3 in DNA: TGTGCCAGCAGCTTAGTTACGGGTGAGCAGTTCTTC.

This clonotype was seen a handful of times. The chain employs TRBV28 and TRBJ2-1; 11 positions agree with TRBD2. This CDR3 has 16 amino acids. V shed 3 bases, J shed 6 bases, and the junction held 7 bases outside the gene matches. Germline loops: CDR1 MDHEN, CDR2 SYDVKM. The CDR3 sequence: CASSFLGTSGINEQFF. The DNA for the CDR3 is TGTGCCAGCAGTTTCCTCGGGACTAGCGGAATCAATGAGCAGTTCTTC.

This clonotype was observed a few times. J is TRBJ2-3 and V is TRBV20-1, with 9 bases that match TRBD1. This CDR3 is 13 amino acids long. CDR1 and CDR2 from the germline V gene are DFQATT and SNEGSKA (reference sequence). The junction had 4 bases not matched to a gene; V was cut back by 5 bases and J by 4 bases. CDR3 in DNA: TGCAGTGCTCCGGACAGGGGTCCAGATACGCAGTATTTT. This encodes CSAPDRGPDTQYF.